The sequence of this T cell receptor beta chain was determined in a study of shared clonotypes between healthy human individuals. This CDR3 contains 16 residues. The germline V gene has CDR1 SQVTM and CDR2 ANQGSEA. V gave up 0 bases and J gave up 3 bases, with 16 bases separating them. Clones were sequenced by immunoSEQ multiplex PCR, and TCRdb holds only the in-frame ones, with some missing. The sample includes about 2.5 million clones, 85% to 95% of them seen just once. Study-wide results and limits: Naive CD4 clonotypes were shared across several donors at about 5%. There were few donors, and this limited the genetic and exposure-history diversity represented.

In the case of this clone: Its antigen remains unknown.

Sequencing was performed on naive CD4+ T cells from PBMCs. Subset defined: CD45RA+ positively selected. The TCR comes from a man between 18 and 29 years old in good health. Some clones in this sample may be carry-over from other donors' samples. The V and J genes are TRBV29-1 and TRBJ2-3; D unclear. The CDR3 protein is CSVEDPQSLLTDTQYF. CDR3 bases: TGCAGCGTTGAAGATCCCCAGTCCTTATTAACAGATACGCAGTATTTT.